Described below is a single T cell receptor beta chain sequence and its context. The antigen is undetermined. Primers: 60 Vbeta forward and 13 Jbeta reverse. Using immunoSEQ multiplex PCR, the repertoire was profiled, and TCRdb retains in-frame clones only, with some absent. This table holds some 150,000 clones. These data belong to a study of cytomegalovirus exposure and HLA in healthy donors. General observations from the study: Several of the most significant clusters appeared, in a later analysis, to be linked to common viral pathogens. The Asian-associated ancestry cluster reportedly had fewer N-insertions than the 666-donor mean in a later analysis. A later analysis found that most CMV-associated TCR beta chains appeared HLA-restricted. An analysis was carried out at a later point. It showed that HLA-associated TCR beta chains were more clonally expanded than equally common non-associated chains.

V was cut by 5 bases and J by 3 bases, with 13 bases left in between. Germline values: CDR1 SGHVS, CDR2 FQNEAQ. This CDR3 spans 14 amino acids. The sample consisted of PBMCs. The chain couples TRBV7-8 to TRBJ1-1; no clear D. This clonotype was sampled from a woman aged 18-30 years in good health and CMV-seronegative. The CDR3 nucleotides read TGTGCCAGCAGCCCACCCGGAGGTTACACTGAAGCTTTCTTT. This sequence encodes CASSPPGGYTEAFF.